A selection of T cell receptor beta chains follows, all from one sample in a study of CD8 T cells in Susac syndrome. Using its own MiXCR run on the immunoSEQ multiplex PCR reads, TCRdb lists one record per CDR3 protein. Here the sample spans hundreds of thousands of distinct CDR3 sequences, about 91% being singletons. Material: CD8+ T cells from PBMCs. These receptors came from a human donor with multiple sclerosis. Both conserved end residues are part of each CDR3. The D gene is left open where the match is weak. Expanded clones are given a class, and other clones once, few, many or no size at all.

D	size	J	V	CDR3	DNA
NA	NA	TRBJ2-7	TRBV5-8	CASILGSTPFEQYF	TGTGCCAGCATCCTAGGATCCACACCTTTCGAGCAGTACTTC
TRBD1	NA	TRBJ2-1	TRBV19	CASSIGTGSNEQFF	TGTGCCAGTAGTATTGGGACAGGGTCCAATGAGCAGTTCTTC
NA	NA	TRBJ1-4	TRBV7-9	CASAEESNREKLFF	TGTGCAAGCGCCGAGGAAAGTAATCGTGAAAAACTGTTTTTT
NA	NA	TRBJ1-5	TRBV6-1	CAIGGVGARDQPQHF	TGTGCCATTGGGGGAGTGGGGGCTCGGGATCAGCCCCAGCATTTT
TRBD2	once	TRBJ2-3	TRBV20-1	CSAPAVLAGDTQYF	TGCAGTGCGCCCGCCGTATTAGCGGGGGATACGCAGTATTTT
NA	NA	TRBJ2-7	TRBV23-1	CASGHLRPDYRVPYEQYF	TGCGCCAGCGGCCACTTACGCCCCGATTACAGGGTCCCCTACGAGCAGTACTTC
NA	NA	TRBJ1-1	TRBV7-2	CASSFGWGVDTEAFF	TGTGCCAGCAGCTTCGGCTGGGGGGTGGACACTGAAGCTTTCTTT
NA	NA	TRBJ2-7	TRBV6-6	CASESTGLSYEQYF	TGTGCCAGCGAGTCAACGGGACTCAGCTACGAGCAGTACTTC
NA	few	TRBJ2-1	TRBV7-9	CASTPQGSGYNEQFF	TGTGCCAGCACCCCTCAGGGGTCGGGATACAATGAGCAGTTCTTC
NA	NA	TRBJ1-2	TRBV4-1	CASSEQGPNYGYTF	TGCGCCAGCAGTGAACAGGGTCCCAACTATGGCTACACCTTC
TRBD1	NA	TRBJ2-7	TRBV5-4	CASSFGQGANEQYF	TGTGCCAGCAGCTTCGGACAGGGGGCAAACGAGCAGTACTTC
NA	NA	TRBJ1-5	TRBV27	CASSSPGYNQPQHF	TGTGCCAGCAGTTCCCCAGGCTACAATCAGCCCCAGCATTTT
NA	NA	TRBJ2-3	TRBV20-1	CSASGKTDTQYF	TGCAGTGCTAGCGGCAAGACAGATACGCAGTATTTT
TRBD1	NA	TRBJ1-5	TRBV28	CASLTGGGQPQHF	TGTGCCAGCCTTACAGGGGGCGGTCAGCCCCAGCATTTT
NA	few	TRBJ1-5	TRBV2	CASSEGQSNQPQHF	TGTGCCAGCAGTGAAGGACAGAGCAATCAGCCCCAGCATTTT
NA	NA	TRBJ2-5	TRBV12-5	CASGLGETQYF	TGTGCTAGTGGTTTAGGAGAGACCCAGTACTTC
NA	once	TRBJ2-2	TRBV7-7	CASSRGAAYEELFF	TGTGCTAGCAGCCGGGGGGCTGCCTATGAGGAGCTGTTTTTT
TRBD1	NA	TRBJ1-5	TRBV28	CASSDRTSLSNQPQHF	TGTGCCAGCTCGGACAGGACTTCCCTCAGCAATCAGCCCCAGCATTTT
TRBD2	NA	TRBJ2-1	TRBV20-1	CSARDSLPGLAIDEQFF	TGCAGTGCTAGAGACTCCCTACCGGGACTAGCGATAGATGAGCAGTTCTTC
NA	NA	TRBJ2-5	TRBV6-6	CASSYSVEGGQETQYF	TGTGCCAGCAGTTACTCCGTTGAGGGGGGCCAAGAGACCCAGTACTTC
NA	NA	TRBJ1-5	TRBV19	CASSIVGGLMSNQPQHF	TGTGCCAGTAGTATAGTGGGGGGATTGATGAGCAATCAGCCCCAGCATTTT
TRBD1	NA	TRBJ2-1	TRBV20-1	CSARPGQGINYEQFF	TGCAGTGCTAGACCCGGACAGGGGATTAACTATGAGCAGTTCTTC
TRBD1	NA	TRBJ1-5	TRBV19	CARRTGAPAYSNQPQHF	TGTGCCAGGAGGACAGGGGCTCCGGCCTATAGCAATCAGCCCCAGCATTTT
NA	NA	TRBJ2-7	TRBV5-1	CASRGLDEQYF	TGCGCCAGCAGGGGGCTGGACGAGCAGTACTTC
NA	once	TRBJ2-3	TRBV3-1	CASSQEFLGPHTQYF	TGTGCCAGCAGCCAAGAGTTCCTGGGACCTCATACGCAGTATTTT
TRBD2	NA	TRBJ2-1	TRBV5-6	CASSGRLAGVNEQFF	TGTGCCAGCAGCGGGAGACTAGCGGGAGTGAATGAGCAGTTCTTC
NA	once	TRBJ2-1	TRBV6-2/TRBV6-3	CASSPIRDEQFF	TGTGCCAGCAGTCCAATTAGGGATGAGCAGTTCTTC
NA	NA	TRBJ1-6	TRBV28	CASRDYSYNSPLHF	TGTGCCAGCAGAGATTACTCCTATAATTCACCCCTCCACTTT
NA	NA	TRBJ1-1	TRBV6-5	CAARQGRTNTEAFF	TGTGCCGCCAGACAAGGGCGTACCAACACTGAAGCTTTCTTT
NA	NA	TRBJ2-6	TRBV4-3	CASSLGAGANVLTF	TGCGCCAGCAGCCTAGGGGCTGGGGCCAACGTCCTGACTTTC
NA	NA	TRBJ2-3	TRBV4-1	CASSLVGQNTQYF	TGCGCCAGCAGCCTCGTGGGGCAAAATACGCAGTATTTT
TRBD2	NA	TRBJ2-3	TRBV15	CATSTTSGVSTDTQYF	TGTGCCACCAGCACGACTAGCGGGGTTAGCACAGATACGCAGTATTTT
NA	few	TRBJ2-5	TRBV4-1	CASSHLGAETQYF	TGCGCCAGCAGCCACCTGGGGGCGGAGACCCAGTACTTC
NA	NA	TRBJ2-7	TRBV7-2	CASSLGWEQEQYF	TGTGCCAGCAGCTTAGGGTGGGAGCAGGAGCAGTACTTC
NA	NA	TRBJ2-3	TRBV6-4	CASSAGVSTDTQYF	TGTGCCAGCAGTGCCGGGGTTAGCACAGATACGCAGTATTTT
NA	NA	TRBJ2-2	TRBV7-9	CASSLELGINTGELFF	TGTGCCAGCAGCTTAGAACTCGGGATCAACACCGGGGAGCTGTTTTTT
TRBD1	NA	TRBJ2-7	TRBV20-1	CSVRQGAYEQYF	TGCAGTGTGCGGCAGGGGGCCTACGAGCAGTACTTC
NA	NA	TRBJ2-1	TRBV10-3	CAIRGDDHNEQFF	TGTGCCATCAGAGGGGACGATCACAATGAGCAGTTCTTC
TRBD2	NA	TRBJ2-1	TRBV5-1	CASSLTGGASYNEQFF	TGCGCCAGCAGCTTGACCGGGGGGGCATCCTACAATGAGCAGTTCTTC
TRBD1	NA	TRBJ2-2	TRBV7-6	CASSSPRQGPRNTGELFF	TGTGCCAGCAGCTCACCCCGACAGGGGCCCAGGAACACCGGGGAGCTGTTTTTT
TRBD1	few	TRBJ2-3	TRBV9	CASSVTGAGTDTQYF	TGTGCCAGCAGCGTTACAGGGGCTGGCACAGATACGCAGTATTTT
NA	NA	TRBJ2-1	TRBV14	CASSQVPVNEQFF	TGTGCCAGCAGCCAAGTGCCGGTCAATGAGCAGTTCTTC